The 14 T cell receptor beta chains presented below share a single source sample, sequenced in a study of blood T cell repertoires in COVID-19. Profiled with immunoSEQ multiplex PCR; TCRdb holds only in-frame clones, not every one. Seen here are approximately 84,000 clones, nearly 85% observed once, and the top ten hold approximately 28%. What was sequenced was peripheral blood. These receptors were obtained from a woman aged 80 or over with acute or convalescent COVID-19.

This clone was observed a few times. V is TRBV28 and J is TRBJ1-5; D ambiguous. CDR3 size: 15 residues. Deletions cut 3 bases from V and 2 bases from J, with 11 bases between. The germline CDR1 and CDR2 sequences are MDHEN and SYDVKM. The CDR3 DNA follows: TGTGCCAGCAGTTTTCGAAGAGGCGGCAATCAGCCCCAGCATTTT. Residues: CASSFRRGGNQPQHF.

The chain recombines TRBV28 with TRBJ1-5; D unclear. V shed 2 bases and J shed 2 bases, with 7 bases lying between them. Germline lookup yields CDR1 MDHEN and CDR2 SYDVKM. The CDR3 extends over 14 amino acids. This chain's CDR3 is CASSLRQGNQPQHF. DNA for the CDR3: TGTGCCAGCAGTTTACGCCAGGGCAATCAGCCCCAGCATTTT.

This chain joins TRBV11-3 and TRBJ2-5; 9 nucleotides match TRBD1. Germline V gene sequence: CDR1 SGHNT, CDR2 YENEEA. The J segment lost 5 bases and the V segment lost 0 bases, leaving 4 bases of the junction unmatched. The CDR3 loop spans 15 amino acids. This CDR3 reads CASSLDGQGRETQYF. CDR3 DNA: TGTGCCAGCAGCTTAGATGGACAGGGGAGGGAGACCCAGTACTTC.

The V and J genes are TRBV19 and TRBJ2-7, with D tentatively TRBD1 (6 bases). Trimming left V 4 bases short and J 3 bases short, with 13 bases between. The CDR3 sequence is 14 residues long. CDR1 LNHDA and CDR2 SQIVND come from the germline V gene (reference sequence). CDR3 DNA: TGTGCCAGTAGTACTCAGGGACAACACTACGAGCAGTACTTC. It specifies CASSTQGQHYEQYF.

The rearrangement uses TRBV2 and TRBJ1-5; the match to TRBD1 covers 7 bases. This CDR3 spans 16 amino acids. The germline gives CDR1 SNHLY, CDR2 FYNNEI. The V and J ends lost 4 bases and 1 base, in that order; junction bases with no gene match: 7. CDR3 in DNA: TGTGCCAGCAGTGGACAGGGATCGGTGAGCAATCAGCCCCAGCATTTT. This gives the protein CASSGQGSVSNQPQHF.

The gene calls are TRBV18 and TRBJ2-3; 12 nucleotides align to TRBD1. Germline lookup yields CDR1 KGHSH and CDR2 LQKENI. With V trimmed by 2 bases and J by 4 bases, 1 base remained unmatched. This CDR3 is 15 amino acids long. The CDR3 DNA follows: TGTGCCAGCTCACCAGGGACAGGGGGCCCAGATACGCAGTATTTT. The encoded protein is CASSPGTGGPDTQYF.

The chain uses TRBV18 and TRBJ2-7, with 8 bases lining up with TRBD1. Germline CDR1 reads KGHSH; CDR2 reads LQKENI. The CDR3 runs to 16 residues. V gave up 6 bases and J gave up 1 base; unmatched junction bases: 11. The CDR3 nucleotides are TGTGCCAGCTCCCCCACGACAGGGGTGGGTTCCTACGAGCAGTACTTC. Translating gives CASSPTTGVGSYEQYF.

This sequence joins TRBV27 and TRBJ1-1; 8 bases line up with TRBD1. V was clipped by 6 bases and J by 5 bases; unmatched bases: 8. In germline, CDR1 is MNHEY, CDR2 SMNVEV (reference sequence). This CDR3 has 14 amino acids. DNA of the CDR3: TGTGCCAGCAGCCGGACAGGGAAGGGGACTGAAGCTTTCTTT. It is translated as CASSRTGKGTEAFF.

The V gene is TRBV18, the J gene TRBJ2-5; possibly TRBD2 for D (5 bases). Germline V gene data show CDR1 as KGHSH and CDR2 as LQKENI. There are 13 residues in the CDR3. V was cut by 6 bases and J by 1 base, with 9 bases left in between. The CDR3 is CASSPSGQETQYF. The DNA for the CDR3 is TGTGCCAGCTCCCCAAGCGGCCAAGAGACCCAGTACTTC.

The chain links TRBV9 to TRBJ1-6; 7 bases align to TRBD1. In germline, CDR1 is SGDLS, CDR2 YYNGEE. CDR3 length: 15 residues. With V trimmed by 0 bases and J by 7 bases, 4 bases remained unmatched. CDR3 amino acids: CASSVEGARNSPLHF. The DNA for the CDR3 is TGTGCCAGCAGCGTAGAGGGGGCGCGAAATTCACCCCTCCACTTT.

The chain carries TRBV5-6 and TRBJ2-1, with 7 bases identical to TRBD2. Germline lookup yields CDR1 SGHDT and CDR2 YYEEEE. The CDR3 extends over 15 amino acids. J gave up 8 bases and V 2 bases, and 10 bases lay outside the gene matches. CDR3 sequence reads: CASSFTGERDDEQFF. The CDR3 DNA sequence: TGTGCCAGCAGCTTTACCGGGGAGCGGGATGATGAGCAGTTCTTC.

The chain recombines TRBV18 with TRBJ2-1; a weak D match, TRBD1 (5 bases). The CDR3 is 15 residues long. Germline CDR1 reads KGHSH; CDR2 reads LQKENI. V was trimmed by 2 bases and J by 8 bases, leaving 16 bases between them. In nucleotides, the CDR3 is TGTGCCAGCTCACCATTTTTCGGACACAGTTATGAGCAGTTCTTC. This encodes CASSPFFGHSYEQFF.

The chain couples TRBV7-2 to TRBJ2-7, with a possible D match to TRBD2 (5 bases). The ends were cut back, 5 bases at V and 3 bases at J, with 8 bases in the middle. CDR3 length: 12 amino acids. Germline V gene sequence: CDR1 SGHTA, CDR2 FQGNSA. CDR3 amino acids: CASSATSYEQYF. The CDR3 bases are TGTGCCAGCAGCGCCACTAGCTACGAGCAGTACTTC.

The chain carries TRBV12-5 and TRBJ2-5, with a tentative D call TRBD1 (5 bases). V lost 1 base, J lost 5 bases, and 8 bases lay in between. Per the germline V gene, CDR1 is LGHNT and CDR2 is FRNRAP. The CDR3 is 13 residues long. The CDR3 DNA sequence: TGTGCTAGTGGTTTGGGACAGTGGGAGACCCAGTACTTC. It specifies CASGLGQWETQYF.